This paragraph covers one T cell receptor beta chain sequence. The data originate from a study of cytomegalovirus exposure and HLA in healthy donors. Unrecorded immune exposures were likely, despite nominal health at sampling. V lost 6 bases, J lost 0 bases, and 14 bases stayed unmatched. CDR3 length: 19 residues. Germline lookup yields CDR1 WNHNN and CDR2 SYGVQD (reference sequence). The PCR contained 60 Vbeta and 13 Jbeta primers. Clones were sequenced by immunoSEQ multiplex PCR, and TCRdb holds only the in-frame ones, with some missing. The repertoire consists of under 200,000 clones, with approximately 80% occurring once and the leading ten covering about 2.6%.

The chain is built from TRBV10-1 and TRBJ2-1, with TRBD2 identical over 10 bases. This receptor was identified in a woman aged 40 to 49 in good health and CMV-seropositive. Input material: PBMCs. In DNA, the CDR3 is TGCGCCAGCAGCCCCGACAGGGCTAGCGGGAGATCCTCCTACAATGAGCAGTTCTTC. Its protein is CASSPDRASGRSSYNEQFF.